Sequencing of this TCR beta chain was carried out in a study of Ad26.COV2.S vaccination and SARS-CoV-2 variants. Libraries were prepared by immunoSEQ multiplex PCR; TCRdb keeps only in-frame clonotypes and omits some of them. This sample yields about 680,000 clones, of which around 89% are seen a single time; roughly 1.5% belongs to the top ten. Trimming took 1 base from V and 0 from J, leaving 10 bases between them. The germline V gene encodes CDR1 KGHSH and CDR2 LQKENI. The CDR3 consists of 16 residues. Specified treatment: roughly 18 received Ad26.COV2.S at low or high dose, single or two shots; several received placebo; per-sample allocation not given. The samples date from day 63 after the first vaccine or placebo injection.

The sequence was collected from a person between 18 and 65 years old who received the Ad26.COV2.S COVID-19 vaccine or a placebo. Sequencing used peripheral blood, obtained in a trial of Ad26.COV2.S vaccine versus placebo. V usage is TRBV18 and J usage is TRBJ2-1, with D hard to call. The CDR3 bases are TGTGCCAGCTCACCACTAACCGGTAGCTCCTACAATGAGCAGTTCTTC. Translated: CASSPLTGSSYNEQFF.